These T cell receptor beta chains were read from a single sample in a study of CD8+ T cells in alopecia areata. Repertoires were generated with immunoSEQ multiplex PCR, while TCRdb's copy carries only in-frame clones and drops some. Of some 220,000 clones detected, approximately 57% appear once; the ten largest clones hold roughly 1.4%. This specimen consisted of CD4+ T cells sorted from blood, obtained at week 4, from a patient treated with tofacitinib. The receptors here all came from a human donor with alopecia areata. Each CDR3 is given with its conserved first and last residue. Each record gives: V gene, clone size, J gene, D gene, CDR3 protein, CDR3 DNA. The D gene is left open where the match is weak. A row's size may be missing; if present it is once, few, many or a size class.

v_gene: TRBV27
abundance: -
j_gene: TRBJ1-5
d_gene: TRBD1
CDR3aa: CASSPGQGYQPQHF
CDR3nt: TGTGCCAGCAGCCCGGGACAGGGCTATCAGCCCCAGCATTTT

v_gene: TRBV29-1
abundance: -
j_gene: TRBJ2-3
d_gene: -
CDR3aa: CSVEFLVSDTQYF
CDR3nt: TGCAGCGTTGAATTTTTAGTTAGTGATACGCAGTATTTT

v_gene: TRBV27
abundance: -
j_gene: TRBJ1-2
d_gene: -
CDR3aa: CASRGPLYGYTF
CDR3nt: TGTGCCAGCAGGGGACCCCTCTATGGCTACACCTTC

v_gene: TRBV7-6
abundance: once
j_gene: TRBJ2-6
d_gene: TRBD1
CDR3aa: CASSAMTGSGANVLTF
CDR3nt: TGTGCCAGCAGCGCCATGACAGGGTCTGGGGCCAACGTCCTGACTTTC

v_gene: TRBV18
abundance: -
j_gene: TRBJ2-7
d_gene: -
CDR3aa: CASSPDSSYEQYF
CDR3nt: TGTGCCAGCTCACCTGACAGCTCCTACGAGCAGTACTTC

v_gene: TRBV30
abundance: -
j_gene: TRBJ2-7
d_gene: -
CDR3aa: CAWRQGKNYEQYF
CDR3nt: TGTGCCTGGAGGCAGGGAAAGAACTACGAGCAGTACTTC

v_gene: TRBV7-9
abundance: -
j_gene: TRBJ2-3
d_gene: -
CDR3aa: CASSWTANTDTQYF
CDR3nt: TGTGCCAGCAGCTGGACCGCGAACACAGATACGCAGTATTTT

v_gene: TRBV5-1
abundance: few
j_gene: TRBJ2-2
d_gene: -
CDR3aa: CASSLRASTPGELFF
CDR3nt: TGCGCCAGCAGCCTCCGGGCCTCAACCCCCGGGGAGCTGTTTTTT

v_gene: TRBV9
abundance: -
j_gene: TRBJ1-5
d_gene: -
CDR3aa: CASSSVDSDQPQHF
CDR3nt: TGTGCCAGCAGCTCTGTAGATTCAGATCAGCCCCAGCATTTT

v_gene: TRBV30
abundance: few
j_gene: TRBJ1-1
d_gene: -
CDR3aa: CAWRGWQQAFF
CDR3nt: TGTGCCTGGAGAGGGTGGCAGCAAGCTTTCTTT

v_gene: TRBV5-4
abundance: -
j_gene: TRBJ2-7
d_gene: -
CDR3aa: CASGASAGSYEQYF
CDR3nt: TGTGCCAGCGGGGCTAGCGCTGGTTCCTACGAGCAGTACTTC

v_gene: TRBV30
abundance: -
j_gene: TRBJ1-1
d_gene: -
CDR3aa: CAWSFAGKNTEAFF
CDR3nt: TGTGCCTGGAGTTTCGCAGGGAAGAACACTGAAGCTTTCTTT

v_gene: TRBV29-1
abundance: -
j_gene: TRBJ1-2
d_gene: -
CDR3aa: CSVLGADGYTF
CDR3nt: TGCAGCGTTCTGGGGGCGGATGGCTACACCTTC

v_gene: TRBV5-1
abundance: few
j_gene: TRBJ2-3
d_gene: TRBD1
CDR3aa: CASSETGARRTDTQYF
CDR3nt: TGCGCCAGCAGCGAGACAGGGGCGAGGCGCACAGATACGCAGTATTTT

v_gene: TRBV30
abundance: -
j_gene: TRBJ1-1
d_gene: -
CDR3aa: CAWSPGGGLEAFF
CDR3nt: TGTGCCTGGAGTCCCGGTGGGGGCCTCGAAGCTTTCTTT

v_gene: TRBV9
abundance: -
j_gene: TRBJ2-7
d_gene: TRBD2
CDR3aa: CASSVDPAGGSYEQYF
CDR3nt: TGTGCCAGCAGCGTAGATCCAGCGGGGGGATCCTACGAGCAGTACTTC

v_gene: TRBV29-1
abundance: once
j_gene: TRBJ1-1
d_gene: TRBD1
CDR3aa: CSVDRESGTEAFF
CDR3nt: TGCAGCGTGGACAGGGAATCAGGCACTGAAGCTTTCTTT

v_gene: TRBV5-1
abundance: few
j_gene: TRBJ1-6
d_gene: TRBD1
CDR3aa: CASSLAPGQRAEHF
CDR3nt: TGCGCCAGCAGCCTAGCCCCGGGACAGAGGGCAGAACACTTT

v_gene: TRBV2
abundance: -
j_gene: TRBJ2-3
d_gene: TRBD2
CDR3aa: CASSESGGRTDTQYF
CDR3nt: TGTGCCAGCAGTGAGAGCGGGGGCCGCACAGATACGCAGTATTTT

v_gene: TRBV25-1
abundance: -
j_gene: TRBJ1-1
d_gene: -
CDR3aa: CASSESTEAFF
CDR3nt: TGTGCCAGCAGTGAATCTACTGAAGCTTTCTTT

v_gene: TRBV2
abundance: few
j_gene: TRBJ2-5
d_gene: -
CDR3aa: CASSERGPPGGETQYF
CDR3nt: TGTGCCAGCAGTGAGAGGGGGCCCCCGGGGGGGGAGACCCAGTACTTC

v_gene: TRBV19
abundance: -
j_gene: TRBJ1-1
d_gene: TRBD1
CDR3aa: CASTTQGLMNTEAFF
CDR3nt: TGTGCCAGTACGACACAGGGGCTGATGAACACTGAAGCTTTCTTT

v_gene: TRBV4-2
abundance: -
j_gene: TRBJ2-7
d_gene: TRBD1
CDR3aa: CASSQRTGGSYEQYF
CDR3nt: TGTGCCAGCAGCCAGCGGACAGGGGGCTCCTACGAGCAGTACTTC

v_gene: TRBV2
abundance: few
j_gene: TRBJ2-2
d_gene: -
CDR3aa: CASSGLPANTGELFF
CDR3nt: TGTGCCAGCAGTGGATTGCCCGCGAACACCGGGGAGCTGTTTTTT

v_gene: TRBV7-2
abundance: -
j_gene: TRBJ2-7
d_gene: TRBD1
CDR3aa: CASSFGTGRTYEQYF
CDR3nt: TGTGCCAGCAGCTTTGGGACAGGGCGAACCTACGAGCAGTACTTC

v_gene: TRBV14
abundance: few
j_gene: TRBJ1-2
d_gene: -
CDR3aa: CASSLFSQAGYTF
CDR3nt: TGTGCCAGCAGCCTCTTCTCACAGGCTGGCTACACCTTC

v_gene: TRBV27
abundance: many
j_gene: TRBJ2-4
d_gene: -
CDR3aa: CASRGELAKNIQYF
CDR3nt: TGTGCCAGCAGAGGCGAGCTAGCCAAAAACATTCAGTACTTC

v_gene: TRBV4-3
abundance: -
j_gene: TRBJ2-3
d_gene: TRBD1
CDR3aa: CASSQDRGRSDTQYF
CDR3nt: TGCGCCAGCAGCCAAGACAGGGGGCGATCAGATACGCAGTATTTT

v_gene: TRBV30
abundance: -
j_gene: TRBJ1-2
d_gene: -
CDR3aa: CAWRLFGLAQGYTF
CDR3nt: TGTGCCTGGAGGCTATTTGGGCTAGCTCAGGGCTACACCTTC

v_gene: TRBV4-3
abundance: -
j_gene: TRBJ1-2
d_gene: -
CDR3aa: CASSQELGFEDYGYTF
CDR3nt: TGCGCCAGCAGCCAAGAACTAGGTTTCGAGGACTATGGCTACACCTTC

v_gene: TRBV28
abundance: few
j_gene: TRBJ2-2
d_gene: -
CDR3aa: CASSLRGSTGELFF
CDR3nt: TGTGCCAGCAGTTTGAGGGGATCCACCGGGGAGCTGTTTTTT

v_gene: TRBV5-6
abundance: few
j_gene: TRBJ1-1
d_gene: -
CDR3aa: CASSLAYGRRNTEAFF
CDR3nt: TGTGCCAGCAGCTTGGCATATGGGCGGAGGAACACTGAAGCTTTCTTT

v_gene: TRBV5-6
abundance: -
j_gene: TRBJ2-5
d_gene: -
CDR3aa: CASSLGLVETQYF
CDR3nt: TGTGCCAGCAGCTTGGGATTAGTAGAGACCCAGTACTTC

v_gene: TRBV20-1
abundance: -
j_gene: TRBJ1-2
d_gene: -
CDR3aa: CSARERYGYTF
CDR3nt: TGCAGTGCTAGGGAACGCTATGGCTACACCTTC

v_gene: TRBV7-7
abundance: -
j_gene: TRBJ2-5
d_gene: -
CDR3aa: CASSFGQQETQYF
CDR3nt: TGTGCCAGCAGCTTTGGGCAGCAAGAGACCCAGTACTTC

v_gene: TRBV30
abundance: -
j_gene: TRBJ2-5
d_gene: -
CDR3aa: CAWSVHSPETQYF
CDR3nt: TGTGCCTGGAGTGTACACTCCCCAGAGACCCAGTACTTC

v_gene: TRBV5-1
abundance: -
j_gene: TRBJ2-1
d_gene: TRBD2
CDR3aa: CASSLSGGHYNEQFF
CDR3nt: TGCGCCAGCAGCTTAAGCGGGGGACACTACAATGAGCAGTTCTTC

v_gene: TRBV30
abundance: -
j_gene: TRBJ1-1
d_gene: -
CDR3aa: CAGQASTEAFF
CDR3nt: TGTGCCGGGCAGGCAAGTACTGAAGCTTTCTTT

v_gene: TRBV29-1
abundance: -
j_gene: TRBJ1-1
d_gene: TRBD1
CDR3aa: CSVERGQFEAFF
CDR3nt: TGCAGCGTTGAAAGGGGGCAGTTTGAAGCTTTCTTT

v_gene: TRBV6-1
abundance: -
j_gene: TRBJ1-1
d_gene: -
CDR3aa: CASKVTEAFF
CDR3nt: TGTGCCAGCAAGGTAACAGAAGCTTTCTTT

v_gene: TRBV30
abundance: -
j_gene: TRBJ2-7
d_gene: TRBD1
CDR3aa: CAWEETGTGTFYEQYF
CDR3nt: TGTGCCTGGGAAGAAACAGGGACAGGGACTTTCTACGAGCAGTACTTC

v_gene: TRBV9
abundance: -
j_gene: TRBJ1-2
d_gene: -
CDR3aa: CASSVGNRASGYTF
CDR3nt: TGTGCCAGCAGCGTAGGAAACAGGGCTAGTGGCTACACCTTC

v_gene: TRBV5-1
abundance: -
j_gene: TRBJ2-1
d_gene: TRBD2
CDR3aa: CASSAGTSGGNEQFF
CDR3nt: TGCGCCAGCAGCGCCGGGACTAGCGGGGGAAATGAGCAGTTCTTC

v_gene: TRBV19
abundance: few
j_gene: TRBJ2-1
d_gene: TRBD2
CDR3aa: CASSMGLAGTPSSSYNEQFF
CDR3nt: TGTGCCAGTAGCATGGGACTAGCGGGGACACCTTCGAGCTCCTACAATGAGCAGTTCTTC